This T cell receptor (beta chain) was obtained from a study of blood T cell repertoires in COVID-19. Study as a whole: Samples representing acute and convalescent COVID-19 were sourced from the United States, Italy and Spain.

Germline CDR1 and CDR2: MRHNA and SNTAGT. The CDR3 has 16 residues. V lost 1 base, J lost 5 bases, and 8 bases stayed unmatched. Only in-frame clones appear in the TCRdb table, and some are missing; sequencing was by immunoSEQ multiplex PCR. The data show over 150,000 clones, under 80% seen once. The source is a woman in her fifties or sixties with acute or convalescent COVID-19. The chain is built from TRBV6-4 and TRBJ2-1; 7 positions match TRBD2. Sequenced: peripheral blood. The CDR3 loop is CASSDWGRGDDNEQFF. The CDR3 nucleotides read TGTGCCAGCAGTGACTGGGGTCGGGGGGATGACAATGAGCAGTTCTTC.